This note documents a single T cell receptor (beta chain) sequence. Its antigen is not known. The sample comes from a study of cytotoxic CD8 clonotypes in ibrutinib-treated CLL. General study findings and limits: Sampling times (in sustained-remission versus progressing patients) were not the same. Circulating CD8+ T-cell counts were tracked by baseline clonality, which exceeded that of age-matched healthy donors.

Libraries of TCR beta were made from around 2.1 micrograms of genomic DNA that came from cryopreserved PBMCs. With sequencing, the targeted depth ranged from 1 in 200,000 to 1 in 1 million T cells. Data came from immunoSEQ multiplex PCR; TCRdb stores just in-frame clones and leaves some out. Of roughly 200,000 clones detected, about 72% appear once; the ten largest clones hold about an eighth. The germline gives CDR1 MDHEN, CDR2 SYDVKM. Trimming left V 6 bases short and J 0 bases short, with 19 bases between. The CDR3 has 17 residues. The clonotype comes from a human donor with chronic lymphocytic leukemia. The starting material was PBMCs, obtained after 24 months of ibrutinib treatment. The chain has TRBV28 and TRBJ2-3; possibly TRBD1 for D (6 bases). This chain's CDR3 is CASSRPSTGLSTDTQYF. In nucleotides, the CDR3 is TGTGCCAGCAGCCGACCTTCCACAGGGCTTAGCACAGATACGCAGTATTTT. The full variable domain, completed using reference TRBV28 and TRBJ2-3, is DVKVTQSSRYLVKRTGEKVFLECVQDMDHENMFWYRQDPGLGLRLIYFSYDVKMKEKGDIPEGYSVSREKKERFSLILESASTNQTSMYLCASSRPSTGLSTDTQYFGPGTRLTVL.